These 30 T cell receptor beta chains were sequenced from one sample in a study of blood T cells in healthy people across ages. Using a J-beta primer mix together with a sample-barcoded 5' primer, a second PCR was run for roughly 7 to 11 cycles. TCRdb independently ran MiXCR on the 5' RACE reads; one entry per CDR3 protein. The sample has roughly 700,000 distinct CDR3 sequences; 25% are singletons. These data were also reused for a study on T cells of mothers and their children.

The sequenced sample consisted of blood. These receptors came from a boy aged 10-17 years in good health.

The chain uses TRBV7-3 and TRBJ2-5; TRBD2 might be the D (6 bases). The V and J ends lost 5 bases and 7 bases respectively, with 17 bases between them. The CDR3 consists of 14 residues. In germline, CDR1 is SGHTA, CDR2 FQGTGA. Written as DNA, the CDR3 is TGTGCCAGCAGCGCGGGACTGGGTTACGGGACCCAGTACTTC. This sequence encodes CASSAGLGYGTQYF.

The CDR3, as DNA: TGTGCCACCGCCGGGACAGGGAGCTCCTACGAGCAGTACTTC. Its translation is CATAGTGSSYEQYF. V and J are TRBV10-3 and TRBJ2-7, with 9 bases that match TRBD1. V was pared by 10 bases and J by 0 bases, with 7 bases of the junction left unmatched. The germline V gene encodes CDR1 ENHRY and CDR2 SYGVKD. The CDR3 contains 14 residues.

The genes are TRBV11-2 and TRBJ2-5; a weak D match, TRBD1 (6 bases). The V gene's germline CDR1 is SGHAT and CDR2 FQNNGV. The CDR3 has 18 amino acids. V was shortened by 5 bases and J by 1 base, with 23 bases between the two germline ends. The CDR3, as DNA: TGTGCCAGCAGCCCGCCGGCAGGGGCCGCACGCTTCCAAGAGACCCAGTACTTC. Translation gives CASSPPAGAARFQETQYF.

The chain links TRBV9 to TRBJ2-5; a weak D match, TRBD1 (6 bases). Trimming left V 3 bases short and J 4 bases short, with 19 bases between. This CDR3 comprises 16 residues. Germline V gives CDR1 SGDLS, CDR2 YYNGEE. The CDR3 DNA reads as TGTGCCAGCAGCGGATGGGGGCCCGATTCGCGAGAGACCCAGTACTTC. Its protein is CASSGWGPDSRETQYF.

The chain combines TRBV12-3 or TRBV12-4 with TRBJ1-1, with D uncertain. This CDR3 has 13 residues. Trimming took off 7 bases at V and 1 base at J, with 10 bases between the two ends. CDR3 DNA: TGTGCCAGCACTCGACATGAGAACACTGAAGCTTTCTTT. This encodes CASTRHENTEAFF.

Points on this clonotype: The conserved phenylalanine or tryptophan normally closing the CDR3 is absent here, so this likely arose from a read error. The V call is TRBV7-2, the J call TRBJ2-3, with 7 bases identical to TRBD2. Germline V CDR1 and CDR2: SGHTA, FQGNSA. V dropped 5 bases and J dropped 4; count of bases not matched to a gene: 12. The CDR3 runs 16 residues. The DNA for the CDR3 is TGTGCCAGCAGCCCAGAGCGGGGTAAGGGCGCAGATACGCAGTATATT. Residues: CASSPERGKGADTQYI.

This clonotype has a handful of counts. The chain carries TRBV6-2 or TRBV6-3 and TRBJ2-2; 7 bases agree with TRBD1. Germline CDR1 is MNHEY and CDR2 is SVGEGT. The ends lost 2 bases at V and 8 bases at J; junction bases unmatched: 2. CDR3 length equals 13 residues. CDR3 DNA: TGTGCCAGCAGTTACAACAGGGGAGGGGAGCTGTTTTTT. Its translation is CASSYNRGGELFF.

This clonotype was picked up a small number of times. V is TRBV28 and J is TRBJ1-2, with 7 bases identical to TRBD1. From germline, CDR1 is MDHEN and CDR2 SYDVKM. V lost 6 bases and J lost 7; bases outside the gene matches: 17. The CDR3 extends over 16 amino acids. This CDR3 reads CASSLRDSATYGGYTF. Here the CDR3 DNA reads TGTGCCAGCAGCCTCCGGGACAGCGCGACCTATGGTGGCTACACCTTC.

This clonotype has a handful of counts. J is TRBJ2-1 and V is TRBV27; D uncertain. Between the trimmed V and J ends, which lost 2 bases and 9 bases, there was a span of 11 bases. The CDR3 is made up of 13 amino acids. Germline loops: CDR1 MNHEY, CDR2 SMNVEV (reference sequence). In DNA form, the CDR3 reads TGTGCCAGCAGTTTAATACCGCGCGGTGAGCAGTTCTTC. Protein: CASSLIPRGEQFF.

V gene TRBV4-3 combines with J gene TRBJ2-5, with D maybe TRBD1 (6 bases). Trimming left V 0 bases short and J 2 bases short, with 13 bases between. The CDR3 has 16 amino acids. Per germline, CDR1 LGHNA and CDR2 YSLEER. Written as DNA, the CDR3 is TGCGCCAGCAGCCAAGATGGGGAACAGGGACAAGAGACCCAGTACTTC. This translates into CASSQDGEQGQETQYF.

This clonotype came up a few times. The CDR3 region has the DNA TGCGCCAGCAGCTTTGAGGGACAATCCGGCTACACCTTC. Its protein is CASSFEGQSGYTF. The rearrangement joins TRBV5-1 to TRBJ1-2, with D perhaps TRBD1 (6 bases). This CDR3 has 13 residues. Looked up from germline, CDR1 is SGHRS and CDR2 is YFSETQ. The V gene lost 2 bases and the J gene lost 8 bases, with 13 bases spanning the gap.

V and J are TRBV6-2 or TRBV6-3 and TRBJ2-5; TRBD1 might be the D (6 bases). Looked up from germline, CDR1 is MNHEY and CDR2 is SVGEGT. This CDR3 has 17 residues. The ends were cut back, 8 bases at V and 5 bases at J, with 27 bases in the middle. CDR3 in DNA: TGTGCCAGCTACTCGACAATGGTCACAGGGAATGGCGAGACCCAGTACTTC. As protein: CASYSTMVTGNGETQYF.

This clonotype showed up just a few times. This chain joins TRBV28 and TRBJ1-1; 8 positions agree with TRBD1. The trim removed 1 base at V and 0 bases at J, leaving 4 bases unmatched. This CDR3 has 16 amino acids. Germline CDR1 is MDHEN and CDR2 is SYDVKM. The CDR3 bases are TGTGCCAGCAGTTTATCAGGGGGCGCGGTGAACACTGAAGCTTTCTTT. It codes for CASSLSGGAVNTEAFF.

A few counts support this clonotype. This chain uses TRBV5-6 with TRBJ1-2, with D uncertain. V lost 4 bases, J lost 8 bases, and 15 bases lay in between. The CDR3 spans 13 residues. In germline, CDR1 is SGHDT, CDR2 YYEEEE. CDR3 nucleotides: TGTGCCAGCAGCCCCGAACCACATGACGGCTACACCTTC. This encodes CASSPEPHDGYTF.

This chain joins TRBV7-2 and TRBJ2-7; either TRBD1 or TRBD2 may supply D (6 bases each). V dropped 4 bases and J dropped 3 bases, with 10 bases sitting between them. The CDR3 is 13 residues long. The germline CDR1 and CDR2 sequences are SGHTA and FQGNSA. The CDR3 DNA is TGTGCCAGCAGCTGGGGGGCAGACTACGAGCAGTACTTC. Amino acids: CASSWGADYEQYF.

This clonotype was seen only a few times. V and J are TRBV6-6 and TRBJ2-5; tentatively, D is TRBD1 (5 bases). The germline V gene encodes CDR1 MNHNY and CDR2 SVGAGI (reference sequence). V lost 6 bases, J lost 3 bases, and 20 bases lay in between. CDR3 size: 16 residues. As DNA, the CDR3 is TGTGCCAGCAGCCCGACAGCCAACCCGCTTAAAGAGACCCAGTACTTC. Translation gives CASSPTANPLKETQYF.

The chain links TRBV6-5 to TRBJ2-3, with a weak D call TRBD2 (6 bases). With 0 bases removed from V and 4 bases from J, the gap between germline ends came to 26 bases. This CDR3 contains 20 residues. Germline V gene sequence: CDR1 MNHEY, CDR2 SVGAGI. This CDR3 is CASSYSRDLELEVSPDTQYF. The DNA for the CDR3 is TGTGCCAGCAGTTACTCGCGGGATTTGGAGCTCGAGGTTTCTCCAGATACGCAGTATTTT.

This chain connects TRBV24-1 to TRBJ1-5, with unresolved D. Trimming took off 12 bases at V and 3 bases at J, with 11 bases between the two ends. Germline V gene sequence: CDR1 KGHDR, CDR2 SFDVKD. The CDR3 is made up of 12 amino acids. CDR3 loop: CALQPSNQPQHF. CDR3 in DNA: TGTGCCCTACAGCCTTCCAATCAGCCCCAGCATTTT.

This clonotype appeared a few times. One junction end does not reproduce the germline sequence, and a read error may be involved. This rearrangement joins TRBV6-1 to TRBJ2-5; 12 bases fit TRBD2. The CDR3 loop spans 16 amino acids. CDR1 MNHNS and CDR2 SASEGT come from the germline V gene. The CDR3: CASSRRGLAGSETRYF. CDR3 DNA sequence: TGTGCCAGCAGTCGAAGAGGACTAGCGGGGTCAGAGACCCGGTACTTC.

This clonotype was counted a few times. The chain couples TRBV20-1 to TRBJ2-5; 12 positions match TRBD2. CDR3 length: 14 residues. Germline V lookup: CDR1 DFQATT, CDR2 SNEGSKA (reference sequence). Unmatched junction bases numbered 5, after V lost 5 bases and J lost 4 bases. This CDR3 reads CSALAGGPVETQYF. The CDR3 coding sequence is TGCAGTGCTCTAGCGGGGGGGCCTGTAGAGACCCAGTACTTC.

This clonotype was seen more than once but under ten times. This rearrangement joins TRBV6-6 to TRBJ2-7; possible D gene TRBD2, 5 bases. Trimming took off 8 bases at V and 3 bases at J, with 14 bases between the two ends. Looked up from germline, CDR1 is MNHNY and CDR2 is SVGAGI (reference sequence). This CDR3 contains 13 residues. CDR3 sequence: CASAGDNGYEQYF. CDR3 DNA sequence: TGTGCCAGCGCGGGCGACAATGGCTACGAGCAGTACTTC.

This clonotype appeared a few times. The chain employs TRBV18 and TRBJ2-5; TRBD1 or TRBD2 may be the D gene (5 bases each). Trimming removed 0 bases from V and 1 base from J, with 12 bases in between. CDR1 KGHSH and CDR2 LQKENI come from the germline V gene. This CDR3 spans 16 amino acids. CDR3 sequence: CASSPPLLGVQETQYF. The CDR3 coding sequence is TGTGCCAGCTCACCACCGCTATTGGGGGTCCAAGAGACCCAGTACTTC.

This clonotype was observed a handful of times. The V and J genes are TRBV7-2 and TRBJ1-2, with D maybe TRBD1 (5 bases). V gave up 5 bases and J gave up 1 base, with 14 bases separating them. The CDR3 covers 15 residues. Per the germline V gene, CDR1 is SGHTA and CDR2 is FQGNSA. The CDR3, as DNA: TGTGCCAGCAGCCGAACGCCAGGGTATAACTATGGCTACACCTTC. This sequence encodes CASSRTPGYNYGYTF.

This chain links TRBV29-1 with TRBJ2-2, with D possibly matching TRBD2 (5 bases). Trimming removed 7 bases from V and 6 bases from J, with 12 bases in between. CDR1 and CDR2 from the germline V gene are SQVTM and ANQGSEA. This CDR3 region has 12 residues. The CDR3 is CSGGWGAGELFF. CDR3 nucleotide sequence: TGCAGCGGCGGTTGGGGAGCCGGGGAGCTGTTTTTT.

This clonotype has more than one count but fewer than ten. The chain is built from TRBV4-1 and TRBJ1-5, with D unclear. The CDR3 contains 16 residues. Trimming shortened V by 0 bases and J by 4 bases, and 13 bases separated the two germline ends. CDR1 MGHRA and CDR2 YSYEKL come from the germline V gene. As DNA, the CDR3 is TGCGCCAGCAGCCAAGATGGAGGGATCGGGAATCAGCCCCAGCATTTT. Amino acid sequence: CASSQDGGIGNQPQHF.

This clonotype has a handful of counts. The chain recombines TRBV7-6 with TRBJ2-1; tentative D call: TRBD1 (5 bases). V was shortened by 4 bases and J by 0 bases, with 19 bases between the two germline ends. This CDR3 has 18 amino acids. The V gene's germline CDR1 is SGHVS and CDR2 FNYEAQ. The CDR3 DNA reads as TGTGCCAGCAGCTGGCGAAGGCAGGGCCTAGGCTCCTACAATGAGCAGTTCTTC. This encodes CASSWRRQGLGSYNEQFF.

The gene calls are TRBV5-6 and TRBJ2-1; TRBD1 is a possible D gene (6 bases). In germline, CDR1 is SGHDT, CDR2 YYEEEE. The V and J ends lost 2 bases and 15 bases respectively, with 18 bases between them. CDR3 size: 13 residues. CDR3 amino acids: CASSFGDNVNAFF. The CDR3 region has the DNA TGTGCCAGCAGCTTTGGGGACAACGTTAACGCGTTCTTC.

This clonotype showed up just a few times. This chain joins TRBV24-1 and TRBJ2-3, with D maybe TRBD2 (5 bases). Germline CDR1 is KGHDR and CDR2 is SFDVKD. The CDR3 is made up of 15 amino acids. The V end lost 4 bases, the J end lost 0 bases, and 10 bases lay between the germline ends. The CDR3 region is CATSEFPGSTDTQYF. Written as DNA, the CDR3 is TGTGCCACCAGTGAGTTCCCGGGGAGCACAGATACGCAGTATTTT.

CDR3 residues: CASSFGETAEAFF. CDR3 DNA: TGTGCCAGCAGTTTCGGGGAAACGGCAGAAGCTTTCTTT. The chain recombines TRBV27 with TRBJ1-1; no clear D gene. Trimming shortened V by 3 bases and J by 8 bases, and 13 bases separated the two germline ends. Germline CDR1 is MNHEY and CDR2 is SMNVEV (reference sequence). This CDR3 has 13 amino acids.

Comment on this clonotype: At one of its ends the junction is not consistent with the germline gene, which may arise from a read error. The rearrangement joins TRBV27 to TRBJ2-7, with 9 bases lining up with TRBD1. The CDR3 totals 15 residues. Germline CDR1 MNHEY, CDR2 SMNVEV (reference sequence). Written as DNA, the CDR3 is TGTGCCAGCAGTTGGACCCGGGACAGGGTTCAAAATATAAGCTTC. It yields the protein CASSWTRDRVQNISF.